This T cell receptor beta chain stems from a study of blood T cell repertoires in COVID-19. Measured with immunoSEQ multiplex PCR; TCRdb has only the in-frame clones, and not every one. The table shows 110,000 to 150,000 clones, with 85% occurring only once. This CDR3 comprises 13 residues. J gave up 0 bases and V 8 bases, and 7 bases lay outside the gene matches. Germline loops: CDR1 GTSNPN, CDR2 SVGIG (reference sequence). The V call is TRBV30, the J call TRBJ2-7; 7 bases are a match to TRBD1. The specimen sequenced was PBMCs or T cells enriched from blood (not recorded which). This sequence originates from a woman aged 40 to 50 who had recovered from COVID-19. CDR3 sequence: CAGNRDSSYEQYF. In DNA, the CDR3 is TGTGCCGGTAACCGGGACAGCTCCTACGAGCAGTACTTC.